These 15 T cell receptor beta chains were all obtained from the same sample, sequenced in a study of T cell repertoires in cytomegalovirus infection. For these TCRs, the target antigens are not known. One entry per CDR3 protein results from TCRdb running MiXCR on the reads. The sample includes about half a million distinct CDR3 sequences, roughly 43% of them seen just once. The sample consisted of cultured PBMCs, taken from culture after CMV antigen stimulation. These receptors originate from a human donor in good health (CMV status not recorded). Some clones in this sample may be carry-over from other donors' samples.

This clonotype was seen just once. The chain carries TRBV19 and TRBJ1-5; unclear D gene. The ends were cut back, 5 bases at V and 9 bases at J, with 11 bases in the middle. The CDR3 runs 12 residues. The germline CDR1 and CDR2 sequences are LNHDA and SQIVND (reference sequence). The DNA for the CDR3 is TGTGCCAGTAGTTCAGGTTACTGGCCCCAGCATTTT. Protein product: CASSSGYWPQHF. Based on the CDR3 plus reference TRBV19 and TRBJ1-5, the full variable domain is DGGITQSPKYLFRKEGQNVTLSCEQNLNHDAMYWYRQDPGQGLRLIYYSQIVNDFQKGDIAEGYSVSREKKESFPLTVTSAQKNPTAFYLCASSSGYWPQHFGDGTRLSIL.

This CDR3 reads CASTRGDEKLFF. CDR3 DNA: TGTGCCAGCACCAGGGGGGATGAAAAACTGTTTTTT. The V and J genes are TRBV6-1 and TRBJ1-4, with 7 bases matching TRBD1. Trimming removed 7 bases from V and 6 bases from J; junction bases left unmatched: 2. Germline CDR1 and CDR2: MNHNS and SASEGT. This CDR3 comprises 12 residues.

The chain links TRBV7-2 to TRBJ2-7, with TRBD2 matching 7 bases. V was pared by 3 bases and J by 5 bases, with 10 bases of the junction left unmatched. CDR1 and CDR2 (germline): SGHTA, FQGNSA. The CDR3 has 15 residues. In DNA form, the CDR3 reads TGTGCCAGCAGCTTCTACCGGGCGGGGAGGGACGAGCAGTACTTC. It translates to CASSFYRAGRDEQYF.

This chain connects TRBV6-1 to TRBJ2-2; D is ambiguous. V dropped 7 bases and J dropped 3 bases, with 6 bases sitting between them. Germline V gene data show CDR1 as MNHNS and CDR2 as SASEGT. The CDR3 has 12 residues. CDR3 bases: TGTGCCAGCAATTCGTACACCGGGGAGCTGTTTTTT. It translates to CASNSYTGELFF.

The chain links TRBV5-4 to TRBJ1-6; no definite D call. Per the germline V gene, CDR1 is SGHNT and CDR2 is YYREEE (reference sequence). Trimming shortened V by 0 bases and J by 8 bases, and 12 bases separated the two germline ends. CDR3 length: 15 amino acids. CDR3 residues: CASSLGAPTDSPLHF. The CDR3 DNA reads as TGTGCCAGCAGCTTGGGGGCTCCCACGGATTCACCCCTCCACTTT.

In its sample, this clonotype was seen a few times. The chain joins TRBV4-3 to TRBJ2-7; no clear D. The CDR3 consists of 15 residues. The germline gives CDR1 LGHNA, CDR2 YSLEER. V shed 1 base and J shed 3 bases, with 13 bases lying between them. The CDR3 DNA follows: TGCGCCAGCAGCCAAGTGCCGGGTACCCTCTACGAGCAGTACTTC. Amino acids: CASSQVPGTLYEQYF.

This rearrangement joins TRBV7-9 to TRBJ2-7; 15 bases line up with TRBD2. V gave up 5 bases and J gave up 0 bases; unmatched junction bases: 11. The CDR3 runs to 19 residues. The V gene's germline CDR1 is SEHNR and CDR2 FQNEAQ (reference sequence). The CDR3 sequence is CASSPGGLAGGRSSYEQYF. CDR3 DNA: TGTGCCAGCAGCCCAGGGGGACTAGCGGGAGGAAGGAGCTCCTACGAGCAGTACTTC.

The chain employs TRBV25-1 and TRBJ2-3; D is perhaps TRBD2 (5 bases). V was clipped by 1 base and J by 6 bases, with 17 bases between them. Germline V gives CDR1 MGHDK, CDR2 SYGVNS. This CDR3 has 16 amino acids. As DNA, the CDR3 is TGTGCCAGCAGTGAATCTCGGCCCGGAGGCGGTGATACGCAGTATTTT. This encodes CASSESRPGGGDTQYF. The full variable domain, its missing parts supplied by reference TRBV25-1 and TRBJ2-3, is EADIYQTPRYLVIGTGKKITLECSQTMGHDKMYWYQQDPGMELHLIHYSYGVNSTEKGDLSSESTVSRIRTEHFPLTLESARPSHTSQYLCASSESRPGGGDTQYFGPGTRLTVL.

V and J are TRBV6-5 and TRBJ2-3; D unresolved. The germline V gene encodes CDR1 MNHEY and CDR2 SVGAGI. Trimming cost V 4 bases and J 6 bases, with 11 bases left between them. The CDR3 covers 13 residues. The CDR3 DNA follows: TGTGCCAGCAGTTTCGCTAGGCCGGATACGCAGTATTTT. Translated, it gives CASSFARPDTQYF.

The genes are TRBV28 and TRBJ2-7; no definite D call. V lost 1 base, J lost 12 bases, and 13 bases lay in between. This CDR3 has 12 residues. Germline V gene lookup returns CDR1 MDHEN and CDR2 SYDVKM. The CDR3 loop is CASSLYQTGLYF. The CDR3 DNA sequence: TGTGCCAGCAGTTTATACCAGACCGGCCTGTACTTC.

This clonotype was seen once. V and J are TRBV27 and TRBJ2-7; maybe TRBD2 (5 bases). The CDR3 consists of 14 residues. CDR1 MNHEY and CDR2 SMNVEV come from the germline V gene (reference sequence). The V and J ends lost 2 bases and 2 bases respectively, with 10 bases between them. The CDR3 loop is CASSLHGKPYEQYF. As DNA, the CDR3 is TGTGCCAGCAGTTTACACGGGAAGCCCTACGAGCAGTACTTC.

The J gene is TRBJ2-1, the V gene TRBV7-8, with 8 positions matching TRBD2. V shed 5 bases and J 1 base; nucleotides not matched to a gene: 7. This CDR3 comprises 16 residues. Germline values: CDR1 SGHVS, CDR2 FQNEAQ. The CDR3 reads CASSPTGGTSYNEQFF. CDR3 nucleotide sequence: TGTGCCAGCAGCCCCACGGGGGGGACTTCCTACAATGAGCAGTTCTTC.

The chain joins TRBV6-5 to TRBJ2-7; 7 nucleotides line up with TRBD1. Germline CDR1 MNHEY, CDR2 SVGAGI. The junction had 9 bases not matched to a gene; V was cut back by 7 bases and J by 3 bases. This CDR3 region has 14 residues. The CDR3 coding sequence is TGTGCCAGCAATCCGACAGGGCTACGCTACGAGCAGTACTTC. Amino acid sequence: CASNPTGLRYEQYF.

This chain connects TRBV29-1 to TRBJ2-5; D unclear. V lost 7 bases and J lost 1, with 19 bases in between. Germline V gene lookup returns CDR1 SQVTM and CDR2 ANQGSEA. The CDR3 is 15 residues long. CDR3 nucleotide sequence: TGCAGCGCGTGGACCCTGTCGGTCAGCCAAGAGACCCAGTACTTC. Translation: CSAWTLSVSQETQYF. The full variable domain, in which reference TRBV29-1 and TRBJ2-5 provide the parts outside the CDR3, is SAVISQKPSRDICQRGTSLTIQCQVDSQVTMMFWYRQQPGQSLTLIATANQGSEATYESGFVIDKFPISRPNLTFSTLTVSNMSPEDSSIYLCSAWTLSVSQETQYFGPGTRLLVL.

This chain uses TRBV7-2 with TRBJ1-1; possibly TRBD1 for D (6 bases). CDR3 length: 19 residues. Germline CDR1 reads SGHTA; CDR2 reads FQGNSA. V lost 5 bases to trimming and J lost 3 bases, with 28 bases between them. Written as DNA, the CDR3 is TGTGCCAGCAGCCAAATCGCCGGGACAATTGGGGTTTTCGACACTGAAGCTTTCTTT. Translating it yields CASSQIAGTIGVFDTEAFF.